Listed below are T cell receptor beta chains from one sample, sequenced in a study of cytomegalovirus exposure and HLA in healthy donors. Data came from immunoSEQ multiplex PCR; TCRdb stores just in-frame clones and leaves some out. The table has around 94,000 clones, 60% to 80% seen once. Sequenced sample: PBMCs. The source of these receptors is a woman aged 55-69 years in good health and CMV-seropositive. The CDR3 runs from the conserved cysteine through the conserved F or W. A D gene is named only where the DNA matches it firmly. Size tells how often a clone was seen (once, few, many) or the class of an expanded clone, and some rows leave it out.

v_call,d_call,j_call,clone_size,cdr3_nt,cdr3_aa
TRBV28,-,TRBJ1-2,-,TGTGCCAGCAGTTTATCAGAATATGGCTACACCTTC,CASSLSEYGYTF
TRBV5-1,TRBD1,TRBJ1-2,-,TGCGCCAGCAGCTTGGTGGGCAGGGGGCGGAATGGCTACACCTTC,CASSLVGRGRNGYTF
TRBV20-1,-,TRBJ1-2,-,TGCAGTGATGCAGGTAGTGGCTACACCTTC,CSDAGSGYTF
TRBV27,TRBD2,TRBJ2-3,-,TGTGCCAGCAGTTCCAGCGGGAGGGCCACAGATACGCAGTATTTT,CASSSSGRATDTQYF
TRBV30,-,TRBJ1-2,-,TGTGCCTGGAATCCCGGGACAATATCGAATGGCTACACCTTC,CAWNPGTISNGYTF
TRBV9,TRBD2,TRBJ2-1,-,TGTGCCAGCAGCGTAGTAGGGACTAGCGGGATTAATACGTTCTACAATGAGCAGTTCTTC,CASSVVGTSGINTFYNEQFF
TRBV28,TRBD1,TRBJ2-3,-,TGTGCCAGCAGTCAAGGGGGCAGGGCCACAGATACGCAGTATTTT,CASSQGGRATDTQYF
TRBV18,-,TRBJ1-1,-,TGTGCCAGCTCACCTTCCGGGATCCGGGACACTGAAGCTTTCTTT,CASSPSGIRDTEAFF
TRBV2,TRBD2,TRBJ2-5,-,TGTGCCAGCAGAGGACTAGCGGGAGAGCTGGAGACCCAGTACTTC,CASRGLAGELETQYF
TRBV7-7,-,TRBJ2-2,-,TGTGCTAGCAGACAAGACCAGGTTACCGGGGAGCTGTTTTTT,CASRQDQVTGELFF
TRBV2,-,TRBJ1-1,-,TGTGCCAGCGACAACAGGGTTTCATCCTCTGAAGCTTTCTTT,CASDNRVSSSEAFF
TRBV30,-,TRBJ2-1,-,TGTGCCTGGGGGGGCTACAGGAATGAGCAGTTCTTC,CAWGGYRNEQFF
TRBV6-6,TRBD1,TRBJ2-7,-,TGTGCCAGCAGTTTAGGGACAGGGGGATACGAGCAGTACTTC,CASSLGTGGYEQYF
TRBV4-1,TRBD1,TRBJ1-6,-,TGCGCCAGCAGCCCTGGAGGGACAGGAAAAAATTCACCCCTCCACTTT,CASSPGGTGKNSPLHF
TRBV2,-,TRBJ2-7,-,TGTGCCAGCAGTGAGTACTACGAGCAGTACTTC,CASSEYYEQYF
TRBV5-1,TRBD1,TRBJ1-3,-,TGCGCCAGCAGCGGGGGACAGCCTGGAAACACCATATATTTT,CASSGGQPGNTIYF
TRBV6-5,TRBD2,TRBJ2-5,-,TGTGCCAGCAAAAGGCGGGAGGGCCGGCAAGAGCAGTACTTC,CASKRREGRQEQYF
TRBV10-2,-,TRBJ1-3,once,TGCGCCAGCAGTGAGTCGGGGGCCTCTGGAAACACCATATATTTT,CASSESGASGNTIYF
TRBV15,-,TRBJ1-1,once,TGTGCCACCAGCAGAGAGCAGGGGTGGATGAACACTGAAGCTTTCTTT,CATSREQGWMNTEAFF
TRBV6-5,TRBD1,TRBJ2-1,-,TGTGCCAGCAGTTATTTGACAGGGTGGAACAATGAGCAGTTCTTC,CASSYLTGWNNEQFF
TRBV2,-,TRBJ1-6,-,TGTGCCAGCAGCCTAGGGGGGGGTCGGAATTCACCCCTCCACTTT,CASSLGGGRNSPLHF
TRBV2,TRBD1,TRBJ1-3,-,TGTGCCAGCAGCAGGGGGAACACCATATATTTT,CASSRGNTIYF
TRBV9,TRBD2,TRBJ2-3,-,TGTGCCAGCAGCGTAGACGGAAGCGGGACTAGCACAGATACGCAGTATTTT,CASSVDGSGTSTDTQYF
TRBV29-1,TRBD1,TRBJ1-5,-,TGCAGCGTCGCCGGTGGACAGGGAAATCAGCCCCAGCATTTT,CSVAGGQGNQPQHF
TRBV5-6,-,TRBJ1-1,few,TGTGCCAGCACCCCCCGATGGCAGGTCCGTGGCACTGAAGCTTTCTTT,CASTPRWQVRGTEAFF
TRBV7-9,-,TRBJ2-7,-,TGTTCCAGCACCCCCGGGAACTACGAGCAGTACTTC,CSSTPGNYEQYF
TRBV9,TRBD2,TRBJ2-5,-,TGTGCCAGCAGCGTAGGGGGACTATCAGGGGAGACCCAGTACTTC,CASSVGGLSGETQYF
TRBV5-4,TRBD2,TRBJ2-7,-,TGTGCCAGCAGCTTGAAACTAGCGGGAGACGAGCAGTACTTC,CASSLKLAGDEQYF
TRBV2,-,TRBJ2-7,once,TGTGCCAGCAACCGGGACGAGCAGTACTTC,CASNRDEQYF
TRBV5-6,-,TRBJ2-7,once,TGTGCCAGCAGCTTGCGGCAGGGTTCATACGAGCAGTACTTC,CASSLRQGSYEQYF
TRBV7-9,-,TRBJ1-4,-,TGTGCCAGCAGCCTCACCATCGTCAGGGAAGGGGCCATTAATGAAAAACTGTTTTTT,CASSLTIVREGAINEKLFF
TRBV5-4,-,TRBJ2-1,-,TGTGCCAGCAGCAAAGAGCGATCTCTCGGATATGAGCAGTTCTTC,CASSKERSLGYEQFF
TRBV9,TRBD2,TRBJ2-5,once,TGTGCCAGCAGTGTCGGGTGGGGGGGCCAAGAGACCCAGTACTTC,CASSVGWGGQETQYF
TRBV23-1,-,TRBJ2-1,few,TGCGCCAGCAGTCAAACGGGACACCCGATCGACAATGAGCAGTTCTTC,CASSQTGHPIDNEQFF
TRBV18,-,TRBJ2-1,-,TGTGCCAGCTCGGGATTCGGGAGTAAGGAGCAGTTCTTC,CASSGFGSKEQFF
TRBV18,-,TRBJ1-1,few,TGTGCCAGCTCACCACAAGGGGGTCAAACTGAAGCTTTCTTT,CASSPQGGQTEAFF
TRBV28,-,TRBJ2-5,-,TGTGCCAGCAGCTACCGGGCTTCCCGAGGGGAGACCCAGTACTTC,CASSYRASRGETQYF
TRBV5-6,-,TRBJ2-7,-,TGTGCCAGCAGCCCCGGGACTCAAGGGGTCTACGAGCAGTACTTC,CASSPGTQGVYEQYF
TRBV7-9,TRBD2,TRBJ2-7,-,TGTGCCAGCAGCTTACTGACTAGCGGTTACGAGCAGTACTTC,CASSLLTSGYEQYF